The TCR beta chain described here comes from a study of cytomegalovirus exposure and HLA in healthy donors. Study-wide background: Ancestry clustering placed around 81% of approximately 370 genotyped donors in the Caucasian-associated cluster. Study-wide results and caveats: Sequence variants that were highly shared formed a cluster that was likely a sequencing artifact. Follow-up analysis later connected one missense variant in DCLRE1C with trimming of TCR beta V- and J-genes.

Per the germline V gene, CDR1 is SGDLS and CDR2 is YYNGEE. V lost 0 bases to trimming and J lost 4 bases, with 7 bases between them. The CDR3 has 13 amino acids. PCR was performed using 60 Vbeta and 13 Jbeta primers. Generated by immunoSEQ multiplex PCR, the TCRdb table keeps only in-frame clones and is missing some. This table has about 200,000 clones, roughly 80% appearing once. This clone was observed a single time. Its antigen is as yet unknown. Sequenced: PBMCs. The TCR originated in a man between 45 and 60 years old in good health and CMV-seronegative. The chain employs TRBV9 and TRBJ1-2; D unclear. This CDR3 reads CASSVATAYGYTF. For the CDR3, the DNA is TGTGCCAGCAGCGTAGCTACAGCCTATGGCTACACCTTC.